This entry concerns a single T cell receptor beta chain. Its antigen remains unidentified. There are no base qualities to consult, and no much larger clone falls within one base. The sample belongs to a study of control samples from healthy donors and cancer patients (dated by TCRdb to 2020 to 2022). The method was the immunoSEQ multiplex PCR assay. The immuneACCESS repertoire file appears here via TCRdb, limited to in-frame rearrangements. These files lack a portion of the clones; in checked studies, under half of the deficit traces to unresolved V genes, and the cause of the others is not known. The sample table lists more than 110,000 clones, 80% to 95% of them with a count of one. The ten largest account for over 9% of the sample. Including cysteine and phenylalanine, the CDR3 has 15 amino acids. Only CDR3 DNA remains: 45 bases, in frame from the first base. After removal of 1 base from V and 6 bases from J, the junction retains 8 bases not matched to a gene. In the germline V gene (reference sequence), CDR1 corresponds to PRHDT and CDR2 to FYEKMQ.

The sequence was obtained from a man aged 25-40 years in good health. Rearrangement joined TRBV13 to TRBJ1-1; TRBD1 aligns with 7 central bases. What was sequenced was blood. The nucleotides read TGTGCCAGCAGCTTAGAATTTGGTCAGGGGGCTGAAGCTTTCTTT. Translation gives CASSLEFGQGAEAFF.